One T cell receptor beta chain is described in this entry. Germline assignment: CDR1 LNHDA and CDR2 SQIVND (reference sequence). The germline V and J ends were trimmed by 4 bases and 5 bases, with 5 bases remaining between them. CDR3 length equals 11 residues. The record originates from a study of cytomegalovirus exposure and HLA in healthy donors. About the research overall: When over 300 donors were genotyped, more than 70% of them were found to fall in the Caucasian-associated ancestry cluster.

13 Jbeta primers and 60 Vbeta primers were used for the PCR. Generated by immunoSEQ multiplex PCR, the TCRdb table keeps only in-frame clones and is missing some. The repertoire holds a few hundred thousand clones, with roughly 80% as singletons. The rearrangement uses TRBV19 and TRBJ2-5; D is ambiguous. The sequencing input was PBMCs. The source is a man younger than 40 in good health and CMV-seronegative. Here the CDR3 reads CASSSRETQYF. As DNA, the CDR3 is TGTGCCAGTAGTAGCCGGGAGACCCAGTACTTC.